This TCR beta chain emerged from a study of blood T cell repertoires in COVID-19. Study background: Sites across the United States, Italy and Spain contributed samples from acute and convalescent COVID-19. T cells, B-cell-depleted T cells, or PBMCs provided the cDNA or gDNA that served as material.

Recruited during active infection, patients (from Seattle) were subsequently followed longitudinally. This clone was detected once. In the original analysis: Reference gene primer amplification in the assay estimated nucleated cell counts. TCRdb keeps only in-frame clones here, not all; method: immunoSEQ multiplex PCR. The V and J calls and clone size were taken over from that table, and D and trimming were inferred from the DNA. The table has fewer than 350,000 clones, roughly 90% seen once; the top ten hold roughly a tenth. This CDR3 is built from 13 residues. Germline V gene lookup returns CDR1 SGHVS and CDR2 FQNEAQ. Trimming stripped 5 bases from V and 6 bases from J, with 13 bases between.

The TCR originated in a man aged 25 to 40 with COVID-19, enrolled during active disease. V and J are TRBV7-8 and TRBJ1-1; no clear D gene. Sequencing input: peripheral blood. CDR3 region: CASSLLGRAEAFF. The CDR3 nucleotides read TGTGCCAGCAGCCTGCTGGGCAGAGCTGAAGCTTTCTTT.